The rows below give T cell receptor beta chains drawn from one sample of a study of early stage breast cancer tumors. Produced via immunoSEQ multiplex PCR; TCRdb's table is partial and in-frame only. The table records some 10,000 clones, approximately 72% of them present only once. Source material: breast tumor tissue. The receptors were gathered from a person aged 35 to 50 with breast cancer. The CDR3 runs from the conserved cysteine through the conserved F or W. The D gene is left open where the match is weak. Not every row has a clone size; where given, it reads once, few, many or a size class.

j_gene: TRBJ2-5; d_gene: TRBD2; v_gene: TRBV5-1; abundance: -; CDR3nt: TGCGCCAGCAGCATAGGGAGGGCGCGGGAGACCCAGTACTTC; CDR3aa: CASSIGRARETQYF
j_gene: TRBJ2-7; d_gene: TRBD1; v_gene: TRBV7-2; abundance: -; CDR3nt: TGTGCCAGCAGCTTATTCAGAACGGGACAGGGGGCAGGAGAGCAGTACTTC; CDR3aa: CASSLFRTGQGAGEQYF
j_gene: TRBJ1-2; d_gene: -; v_gene: TRBV5-4; abundance: -; CDR3nt: TGTGCCAGCAGCTCGGGGGGCGGGGGAGCAGAAGGCTACACCTTC; CDR3aa: CASSSGGGGAEGYTF
j_gene: TRBJ1-5; d_gene: -; v_gene: TRBV27; abundance: -; CDR3nt: TGTGCCAGCAGCCAGGGATACAATCAGCCCCAGCATTTT; CDR3aa: CASSQGYNQPQHF
j_gene: TRBJ2-7; d_gene: TRBD2; v_gene: TRBV6-1; abundance: -; CDR3nt: TGTGCCAGTACTAGCGCCTCCTACGAGCAGTACTTC; CDR3aa: CASTSASYEQYF
j_gene: TRBJ2-7; d_gene: TRBD1; v_gene: TRBV19; abundance: few; CDR3nt: TGTGCCAGTACCCGACGGGGGACAGGGGACTCAAAACCCTACGAGCAGTACTTC; CDR3aa: CASTRRGTGDSKPYEQYF
j_gene: TRBJ1-2; d_gene: TRBD1; v_gene: TRBV30; abundance: -; CDR3nt: TGTGCCTTTTCACTCAACAGGGGCAACTATGGCTACACCTTC; CDR3aa: CAFSLNRGNYGYTF
j_gene: TRBJ2-7; d_gene: TRBD1; v_gene: TRBV11-2; abundance: -; CDR3nt: TGTGCCAGCAGCTTATCCCCAGGGGGCGGCCACGAGCAGTACTTC; CDR3aa: CASSLSPGGGHEQYF
j_gene: TRBJ2-7; d_gene: -; v_gene: TRBV2; abundance: large; CDR3nt: TGTGCCAGCAGTAATGACGAGCAGTACTTC; CDR3aa: CASSNDEQYF
j_gene: TRBJ2-5; d_gene: TRBD2; v_gene: TRBV7-8; abundance: -; CDR3nt: TGTGCCAGCAGTAAACTAGCGGGAGGGCCTAGAGAGACCCAGTACTTC; CDR3aa: CASSKLAGGPRETQYF
j_gene: TRBJ2-1; d_gene: -; v_gene: TRBV7-8; abundance: -; CDR3nt: TGTGCCAGCAGCTTAGCCCCACTAGTCTCCTACAATGAGCAGTTCTTC; CDR3aa: CASSLAPLVSYNEQFF
j_gene: TRBJ2-2; d_gene: -; v_gene: TRBV5-1; abundance: once; CDR3nt: TGCGCCAGCAGCTTAGCGGGCGAGGGGACCGGGGAGCTGTTTTTT; CDR3aa: CASSLAGEGTGELFF
j_gene: TRBJ1-2; d_gene: TRBD1; v_gene: TRBV18; abundance: -; CDR3nt: TGTGCCAGCTCACCGGGACAGGGCCATGGCTACACCTTC; CDR3aa: CASSPGQGHGYTF
j_gene: TRBJ2-3; d_gene: -; v_gene: TRBV7-2; abundance: -; CDR3nt: TGTGCCAGCAGCTCTGGGTCTAGCACAGATACGCAGTATTTT; CDR3aa: CASSSGSSTDTQYF
j_gene: TRBJ2-1; d_gene: TRBD2; v_gene: TRBV27; abundance: once; CDR3nt: TGTGCCAGCAGTTCGCCCGGGACTACTTTAAACATGGGGGAGCAGTTCTTC; CDR3aa: CASSSPGTTLNMGEQFF
j_gene: TRBJ2-3; d_gene: TRBD1; v_gene: TRBV12-5; abundance: -; CDR3nt: TGTGCTAGTGGCCTGGGACAGTCGGACACAGATACGCAGTATTTT; CDR3aa: CASGLGQSDTDTQYF
j_gene: TRBJ1-2; d_gene: -; v_gene: TRBV20-1; abundance: few; CDR3nt: TGCAGTGCTAGAGATCATGAAGGTCCAACCTTC; CDR3aa: CSARDHEGPTF
j_gene: TRBJ2-4; d_gene: -; v_gene: TRBV11-1; abundance: -; CDR3nt: TGTGCCAGCAGTATGAACTTGCGGGACATTCAGTACTTC; CDR3aa: CASSMNLRDIQYF
j_gene: TRBJ2-1; d_gene: -; v_gene: TRBV6-5; abundance: -; CDR3nt: TGTGCCAGCAGCCCCTCAGGGGCGAATGAGCAGTTCTTC; CDR3aa: CASSPSGANEQFF
j_gene: TRBJ1-2; d_gene: -; v_gene: TRBV30; abundance: few; CDR3nt: TGTGCCTGGAGTGCCACCGGGACGGCTAACTATGGCTACACCTTC; CDR3aa: CAWSATGTANYGYTF
j_gene: TRBJ2-1; d_gene: TRBD2; v_gene: TRBV11-3; abundance: -; CDR3nt: TGTGCCACTCAAGCGGGAGGTAGGGACAATGAGCAGTTCTTC; CDR3aa: CATQAGGRDNEQFF
j_gene: TRBJ1-5; d_gene: -; v_gene: TRBV5-3; abundance: -; CDR3nt: TGTGCCAGCAGAATAGGGGTAGGCAATCAGCCCCAGCATTTT; CDR3aa: CASRIGVGNQPQHF
j_gene: TRBJ2-1; d_gene: TRBD2; v_gene: TRBV5-1; abundance: -; CDR3nt: TGCGCCAGCACCCTAGCGGTTAGCTCCTACAATGAGCAGTTCTTC; CDR3aa: CASTLAVSSYNEQFF
j_gene: TRBJ2-1; d_gene: TRBD1; v_gene: TRBV29-1; abundance: few; CDR3nt: TGCAGCGTTGAGTGGGACAGGAGGGTCCCCGGCAATGAGCAGTTCTTC; CDR3aa: CSVEWDRRVPGNEQFF
j_gene: TRBJ2-4; d_gene: -; v_gene: TRBV5-1; abundance: few; CDR3nt: TGCGCCAGCAAGAGGGAGGGGGCGTCCAAAAACATTCAGTACTTC; CDR3aa: CASKREGASKNIQYF
j_gene: TRBJ2-5; d_gene: -; v_gene: TRBV5-5; abundance: -; CDR3nt: TGTGCCAGCAGCTTGAGAGCTACCTCAGAGACCCAGTACTTC; CDR3aa: CASSLRATSETQYF
j_gene: TRBJ2-2; d_gene: -; v_gene: TRBV7-9; abundance: -; CDR3nt: TGTGCCAGTGGGGGGACCGACACCGGGGAGCTGTTTTTT; CDR3aa: CASGGTDTGELFF
j_gene: TRBJ1-1; d_gene: -; v_gene: TRBV13; abundance: -; CDR3nt: TGTGCCAGCAGTTTTTCATTGGGGGTAAGGACTGAAGCTTTCTTT; CDR3aa: CASSFSLGVRTEAFF
j_gene: TRBJ2-3; d_gene: -; v_gene: TRBV4-2; abundance: -; CDR3nt: TGTGCCAGCAGCCAAGGGGCGGGGAGTGTGACAGATACGCAGTATTTT; CDR3aa: CASSQGAGSVTDTQYF
j_gene: TRBJ2-3; d_gene: TRBD1; v_gene: TRBV30; abundance: -; CDR3nt: TGTGCCTGGAGTGCCCCCGGGGGACAGGGACGAAATACGCAGTATTTT; CDR3aa: CAWSAPGGQGRNTQYF
j_gene: TRBJ2-3; d_gene: -; v_gene: TRBV21-1; abundance: -; CDR3nt: TGTGCCAGCAGAGGGACAGGGGGCACAGATACGCAGTATTTT; CDR3aa: CASRGTGGTDTQYF
j_gene: TRBJ1-3; d_gene: -; v_gene: TRBV7-9; abundance: few; CDR3nt: TGTGCCAGCAGCTTAGATCAGGGCTTTGGAAACACCATATATTTT; CDR3aa: CASSLDQGFGNTIYF
j_gene: TRBJ2-7; d_gene: -; v_gene: TRBV5-5; abundance: -; CDR3nt: TGTGCCAGCAGCCACACTAGCAGCTCCTACGAGCAGTACTTC; CDR3aa: CASSHTSSSYEQYF
j_gene: TRBJ2-2; d_gene: -; v_gene: TRBV11-3; abundance: -; CDR3nt: TGTGCCAGCAGCTTTTCCCTGGCGGTCGGGGAGCTGTTTTTT; CDR3aa: CASSFSLAVGELFF
j_gene: TRBJ1-1; d_gene: -; v_gene: TRBV6-1; abundance: -; CDR3nt: TGTGCCAGCAGTGAAAGGGAGGGCACTGAAGCTTTCTTT; CDR3aa: CASSEREGTEAFF
j_gene: TRBJ1-5; d_gene: -; v_gene: TRBV10-1; abundance: -; CDR3nt: TGCGCCACCCCCCCGTGGGACGCCTCGTGTTATAGCAATCAGCCCCAGCATTTT; CDR3aa: CATPPWDASCYSNQPQHF
j_gene: TRBJ2-7; d_gene: TRBD1; v_gene: TRBV5-6; abundance: few; CDR3nt: TGTGCCAGCAGCTTGGACCAGGTCCGCAGGGGGTTTGACGAGCAGTACTTC; CDR3aa: CASSLDQVRRGFDEQYF
j_gene: TRBJ1-3; d_gene: -; v_gene: TRBV30; abundance: few; CDR3nt: TGTGCCTGGAGTGTAACGACCTCGGGGACCACCATATATTTT; CDR3aa: CAWSVTTSGTTIYF
j_gene: TRBJ2-3; d_gene: TRBD1; v_gene: TRBV5-4; abundance: -; CDR3nt: TGTGCCAGCAGCCTCCGGGACAGACACACAGATACGCAGTATTTT; CDR3aa: CASSLRDRHTDTQYF
j_gene: TRBJ1-5; d_gene: TRBD1; v_gene: TRBV7-9; abundance: few; CDR3nt: TGTGCCAGCAGTCATAGGACAGGGACGGTGGATCAGCCCCAGCATTTT; CDR3aa: CASSHRTGTVDQPQHF
j_gene: TRBJ1-1; d_gene: TRBD1; v_gene: TRBV7-8; abundance: few; CDR3nt: TGTGCCAGCAGCTCGGACAGGGTTGGAACTGAAGCTTTCTTT; CDR3aa: CASSSDRVGTEAFF